These 26 T cell receptor beta chains originate from one sample sequenced in a study of naive and memory T cell subsets. The library had UMIs added by 3' ligation of an oligonucleotide to TCR cDNA. Amplification of ligated cDNA took four PCR rounds with SP2 and nested alpha and beta constant primers. TCRdb reprocessed the 5' RACE reads with MiXCR, giving one entry per CDR3 protein. In the table there are more than 50,000 distinct CDR3 sequences, 8% to 9% of which are singletons. All receptors come from a female donor in good health.

The rearrangement joins TRBV18 to TRBJ1-1; perhaps TRBD1 as D (5 bases). The CDR3 is made up of 16 amino acids. V gave up 6 bases and J gave up 2 bases, with 19 bases separating them. Germline CDR1 KGHSH, CDR2 LQKENI. This CDR3 reads CASSQEAGLTNTEAFF. CDR3 nucleotides: TGTGCCAGCTCCCAAGAAGCGGGACTCACTAACACTGAAGCTTTCTTT.

The chain links TRBV6-1 to TRBJ2-2, with 9 bases fitting TRBD1. The CDR3 runs to 15 residues. Trimming cost V 7 bases and J 4 bases; bases outside gene matches: 7. From germline, CDR1 is MNHNS and CDR2 SASEGT. The CDR3: CASNRDREFTGELFF. DNA for the CDR3: TGTGCCAGCAACCGGGACAGGGAGTTCACCGGGGAGCTGTTTTTT.

This clonotype occurred many times. The V gene is TRBV28, the J gene TRBJ1-5; perhaps TRBD1 as D (6 bases). Looked up from germline, CDR1 is MDHEN and CDR2 is SYDVKM. Trimming pared 2 bases from V and 5 bases from J, leaving 13 bases between. The CDR3 consists of 15 residues. CDR3 bases: TGTGCCAGCAGTTTAAGGGGGGTGCTCGATCAGCCCCAGCATTTT. It translates to CASSLRGVLDQPQHF.

This clonotype was found a few times. The V gene is TRBV7-8, the J gene TRBJ1-1, with TRBD1 as a possible D gene (5 bases). The germline gives CDR1 SGHVS, CDR2 FQNEAQ. Trimming took off 4 bases at V and 3 bases at J, with 9 bases between the two ends. CDR3 length: 13 residues. DNA for the CDR3: TGTGCCAGCAGCTATGACAGTTACACTGAAGCTTTCTTT. Its translation is CASSYDSYTEAFF. The full variable domain, completed using reference TRBV7-8 and TRBJ1-1, is GAGVSQSPRYKVAKRGQDVALRCDPISGHVSLFWYQQALGQGPEFLTYFQNEAQLDKSGLPSDRFFAERPEGSVSTLKIQRTQQEDSAVYLCASSYDSYTEAFFGQGTRLTVV.

Many counts were recorded for this clonotype. The V call is TRBV2, the J call TRBJ2-5; tentative D call: TRBD2 (5 bases). Germline assignment: CDR1 SNHLY and CDR2 FYNNEI. V lost 6 bases, J lost 13 bases, and 15 bases lay in between. The CDR3 contains 11 residues. CDR3 in amino acids: CASRPRAGPYF. The CDR3 DNA sequence: TGTGCCAGCAGGCCGAGGGCGGGTCCGTACTTC.

This clonotype was counted between two and nine times. This chain links TRBV9 with TRBJ2-3, with D tentatively TRBD2 (5 bases). The CDR3 runs to 14 residues. Germline V lookup: CDR1 SGDLS, CDR2 YYNGEE. Between the trimmed V and J ends, which lost 7 bases and 0 bases, there was a span of 12 bases. The CDR3: CASRRTGSTDTQYF. CDR3 coding DNA: TGTGCCAGCCGACGGACGGGAAGCACAGATACGCAGTATTTT.

This clonotype was observed a handful of times. The chain joins TRBV9 to TRBJ1-5, with D tentatively TRBD1 (6 bases). Germline V gene lookup returns CDR1 SGDLS and CDR2 YYNGEE. Trimming left V 0 bases short and J 0 bases short, with 7 bases between. This CDR3 is built from 15 residues. CDR3 in DNA: TGTGCCAGCAGCGTAGAGGGGGGTAGCAATCAGCCCCAGCATTTT. This translates into CASSVEGGSNQPQHF. Supplemented by reference TRBV9 and TRBJ1-5, the full variable domain reads DSGVTQTPKHLITATGQRVTLRCSPRSGDLSVYWYQQSLDQGLQFLIQYYNGEERAKGNILERFSAQQFPDLHSELNLSSLELGDSALYFCASSVEGGSNQPQHFGDGTRLSIL.

This clonotype appeared many times. The chain employs TRBV20-1 and TRBJ1-6, with 7 nucleotides matching TRBD1. The CDR3 runs to 14 residues. Germline assignment: CDR1 DFQATT and CDR2 SNEGSKA (reference sequence). J was trimmed by 6 bases and V by 5 bases; bases with no gene match: 7. For the CDR3, the DNA is TGCAGTGCTGAGGGGACAGCGTCTAATTCACCCCTCCACTTT. This encodes CSAEGTASNSPLHF.

This CDR3 is CASGLVKSSNQPQHF. CDR3 DNA: TGTGCCAGCGGATTGGTAAAATCAAGCAATCAGCCCCAGCATTTT. This chain links TRBV6-1 with TRBJ1-5; D is ambiguous. Trimming removed 8 bases from V and 1 base from J, with 15 bases in between. CDR1 MNHNS and CDR2 SASEGT come from the germline V gene. This CDR3 region has 15 residues.

The chain uses TRBV6-5 and TRBJ1-1; tentative D call: TRBD1 (6 bases). The length of the CDR3 is 13 residues. V lost 6 bases and J lost 2, with 10 bases in between. Germline assignment: CDR1 MNHEY and CDR2 SVGAGI. Written as DNA, the CDR3 is TGTGCCAGCAGACTGGGGGGCAACACTGAAGCTTTCTTT. Translated: CASRLGGNTEAFF.

This clonotype appeared a few times. The V gene is TRBV28, the J gene TRBJ2-6; D gene unclear. The CDR3 is made up of 18 amino acids. Germline V CDR1 and CDR2: MDHEN, SYDVKM. Trimming took off 2 bases at V and 4 bases at J, with 18 bases between the two ends. The CDR3 sequence is CASSLEDLWTAGANVLTF. The CDR3 nucleotides are TGTGCCAGCAGTTTAGAGGATTTGTGGACCGCGGGGGCCAACGTCCTGACTTTC.

This clonotype occurred many times. The V gene is TRBV19, the J gene TRBJ1-5, with TRBD1 matching over 7 bases. With 7 bases clipped from V and 6 bases from J, the junction kept 24 bases outside the gene matches. Per germline, CDR1 LNHDA and CDR2 SQIVND (reference sequence). This CDR3 comprises 19 residues. Written as DNA, the CDR3 is TGTGCCAGTACCCCCCCCCGGACAGGTCGACTCTCTGGGGGTCAGCCCCAGCATTTT. Amino acid sequence: CASTPPRTGRLSGGQPQHF. The entire variable domain, with the rest obtained from reference TRBV19 and TRBJ1-5, is as follows: DGGITQSPKYLFRKEGQNVTLSCEQNLNHDAMYWYRQDPGQGLRLIYYSQIVNDFQKGDIAEGYSVSREKKESFPLTVTSAQKNPTAFYLCASTPPRTGRLSGGQPQHFGDGTRLSIL.

This chain connects TRBV19 to TRBJ2-5; 7 bases match TRBD2. Germline-derived CDR1 and CDR2 are LNHDA and SQIVND (reference sequence). V lost 8 bases and J lost 5; bases outside the gene matches: 14. This CDR3 is 15 amino acids long. The CDR3 DNA is TGTGCCAGTCGTACTAGCGACACATCGGGGGAGACCCAGTACTTC. Protein: CASRTSDTSGETQYF.

This clonotype showed up many times. The gene calls are TRBV7-8 and TRBJ2-6; D possibly corresponds to TRBD2 (6 bases). V lost 2 bases, J lost 0 bases, and 17 bases lay in between. This CDR3 spans 19 amino acids. Germline V gene lookup returns CDR1 SGHVS and CDR2 FQNEAQ. In DNA form, the CDR3 reads TGTGCCAGCAGCTTATCGACTAGTCAATGGTACTCTGGGGCCAACGTCCTGACTTTC. It encodes CASSLSTSQWYSGANVLTF.

V and J are TRBV14 and TRBJ2-7; D gene unclear. From germline, CDR1 is SGHDN and CDR2 FVKESK. The CDR3 consists of 13 residues. V was shortened by 4 bases and J by 12 bases, with 19 bases between the two germline ends. The CDR3 here is CASSPPVGSKRYF. The CDR3 DNA follows: TGTGCCAGCAGCCCCCCGGTGGGTTCCAAGCGGTACTTC.

DNA for the CDR3: TGTGCCAGTATCCGGGAGGGGCTGCAGGCTTTCTTT. Translated: CASIREGLQAFF. The V and J genes are TRBV19 and TRBJ1-1, with D perhaps matching TRBD1 (5 bases). Looked up from germline, CDR1 is LNHDA and CDR2 is SQIVND (reference sequence). Trimming left V 7 bases short and J 11 bases short, with 17 bases between. This CDR3 contains 12 residues.

This clonotype appeared many times. The rearrangement uses TRBV7-6 and TRBJ2-3; TRBD2 matches at 7 bases. V lost 6 bases, J lost 4 bases, and 10 bases stayed unmatched. The V gene's germline CDR1 is SGHVS and CDR2 FNYEAQ. This CDR3 is built from 15 residues. This CDR3 is CASSSSGNYADTQYF. The CDR3 coding sequence is TGTGCCAGCAGTTCCAGCGGGAACTACGCAGATACGCAGTATTTT.

This clonotype turned up a few times. The chain uses TRBV28 and TRBJ1-1; a possible D gene is TRBD1 (6 bases). Trimming removed 5 bases from V and 0 bases from J, with 13 bases in between. The CDR3 runs to 15 residues. Germline lookup yields CDR1 MDHEN and CDR2 SYDVKM. The CDR3 region is CASSQHREMNTEAFF. The CDR3 bases are TGTGCCAGCAGTCAACACAGGGAGATGAACACTGAAGCTTTCTTT.

This clonotype was recorded many times. The chain recombines TRBV27 with TRBJ2-1, with TRBD1 matching 8 bases. Trimming at V came to 3 bases and at J to 4 bases, leaving 14 bases not matched to a gene. Per the germline V gene, CDR1 is MNHEY and CDR2 is SMNVEV (reference sequence). The CDR3 length is 18 residues. The CDR3 bases are TGTGCCAGCAGTTTTCCCGGACAGGGATTAGTGGGGTACAATGAGCAGTTCTTC. Translating gives CASSFPGQGLVGYNEQFF.

This clonotype was seen only a few times. V gene TRBV5-5 combines with J gene TRBJ2-1; 7 positions agree with TRBD1. CDR3 length: 15 amino acids. CDR1 SGHKS and CDR2 YYEKEE come from the germline V gene (reference sequence). Trimming cost V 4 bases and J 3 bases; bases outside gene matches: 7. CDR3 sequence (DNA): TGTGCCAGCAGCACACGGGACAGTTACTACAATGAGCAGTTCTTC. This translates into CASSTRDSYYNEQFF.

This clonotype was counted at least ten times. The chain carries TRBV6-1 and TRBJ1-5; TRBD1 matches 7 bases. CDR1 and CDR2 from the germline V gene are MNHNS and SASEGT. The junction had 16 bases not matched to a gene; V was cut back by 4 bases and J by 4 bases. This CDR3 is built from 18 residues. CDR3 residues: CASSGGTEILWSNQPQHF. DNA of the CDR3: TGTGCCAGCAGTGGGGGGACAGAGATTTTATGGTCTAATCAGCCCCAGCATTTT.

This clonotype was detected only a few times. This rearrangement joins TRBV6-5 to TRBJ1-1, with unresolved D. Germline V gene data show CDR1 as MNHEY and CDR2 as SVGAGI. V lost 3 bases, J lost 1 base, and 6 bases lay in between. The CDR3 length is 13 residues. The CDR3 bases are TGTGCCAGCAGTTATAACCGGAACACTGAAGCTTTCTTT. Protein: CASSYNRNTEAFF.

The chain recombines TRBV21-1 with TRBJ2-7. TRBV21-1 represents a pseudogene. The CDR3 sequence is 14 residues long. The CDR3 here is CANSKDGSSYEQYF. Written as DNA, the CDR3 is TGTGCCAACAGCAAAGATGGCAGCTCCTACGAGCAGTACTTC.

A few counts support this clonotype. The chain links TRBV1 to TRBJ2-7. TRBV1 has pseudogene status. The CDR3 consists of 14 residues. The CDR3 spells CTSSQELDYYEQYF. The CDR3 nucleotides read TGCACCAGCAGCCAAGAATTGGACTACTACGAGCAGTACTTC.

The chain combines TRBV11-2 with TRBJ2-1; perhaps TRBD2 as D (5 bases). V gave up 0 bases and J gave up 10 bases, with 13 bases separating them. Germline CDR1 is SGHAT and CDR2 is FQNNGV. The CDR3 sequence is 14 residues long. CDR3 sequence: CASSLDRGEREQFF. The CDR3 nucleotides are TGTGCCAGCAGCTTAGATCGGGGAGAGAGGGAGCAGTTCTTC.

The sample holds many counts of this clonotype. The V call is TRBV5-1, the J call TRBJ1-1; D is unresolved. V lost 0 bases, J lost 1 base, and 4 bases lay in between. The CDR3 is 13 residues long. Looked up from germline, CDR1 is SGHRS and CDR2 is YFSETQ. This CDR3 reads CASSLETNTEAFF. The CDR3 coding sequence is TGCGCCAGCAGCTTGGAGACGAACACTGAAGCTTTCTTT. Filled out from reference TRBV5-1 and TRBJ1-1, the complete variable domain reads KAGVTQTPRYLIKTRGQQVTLSCSPISGHRSVSWYQQTPGQGLQFLFEYFSETQRNKGNFPGRFSGRQFSNSRSEMNVSTLELGDSALYLCASSLETNTEAFFGQGTRLTVV.